This T cell receptor (beta chain) was sequenced for a study of Ad26.COV2.S vaccination and SARS-CoV-2 variants. Study overall: Doses of Ad26.COV2.S were injected into muscle once or twice, 56 days apart.

Study-level results: Total T cell responses may have been underestimated by the TCR breadth and depth analyses.

The V segment lost 9 bases and the J segment 6 bases; nucleotides outside the gene matches: 11. Germline-derived CDR1 and CDR2 are MGHDK and SYGVNS. The CDR3 totals 14 residues. Comment on this clone: Its antigen is unidentified.

Treatment described: some 20 received Ad26.COV2.S at low or high dose, single or two shots; roughly 5 received placebo; per-sample allocation not given. On day 63 after the first injection, vaccine and placebo recipients gave samples. Measured with immunoSEQ multiplex PCR; TCRdb has only the in-frame clones, and not every one. The sample yields about 350,000 clones, 75% to 90% seen once. The chain employs TRBV25-1 and TRBJ1-5; TRBD1 matches at 7 bases. The starting material was peripheral blood, obtained in a trial of Ad26.COV2.S vaccine versus placebo. The sequence was obtained from a person aged 18-65 years who received the Ad26.COV2.S COVID-19 vaccine or a placebo. The CDR3: CARGVTGDCQPQHF. CDR3 coding DNA: TGTGCCAGAGGAGTCACAGGGGATTGTCAGCCCCAGCATTTT.